A single T cell receptor (beta chain) is shown here with its context. Antigen unknown. The sample comes from a study of cytomegalovirus exposure and HLA in healthy donors. As for the study in general: Approximately 190 million T cells yielded some 120 million unique TCR beta sequences in earlier analysis.

This CDR3 comprises 17 residues. The PCR was carried out with 60 Vbeta primers and 13 Jbeta primers. Profiled with immunoSEQ multiplex PCR; TCRdb holds only in-frame clones, not every one. The table includes fewer than 200,000 clones, 75% to 90% detected once. Findings of the study overall: A later analysis associated 15,000 to 20,000 TCR beta sequences with HLA alleles at a 0.05 false discovery rate. V segments that were indistinguishable, TRBV6-2 and TRBV6-3 among them, were omitted from analysis. Association of a missense DCLRE1C variant with TCR beta V- and J-gene trimming was reported in a later analysis.

The chain employs TRBV21-1 and TRBJ1-5. TRBV21-1 is shown as a pseudogene. Sequencing was carried out using PBMCs. The clonotype comes from a girl aged 2 to 9 in good health and CMV-seropositive. The CDR3 region is CASSPGRAERSNQPQHF. CDR3 DNA sequence: TGTGCCAGCAGTCCGGGAAGGGCGGAACGGAGCAATCAGCCCCAGCATTTT.